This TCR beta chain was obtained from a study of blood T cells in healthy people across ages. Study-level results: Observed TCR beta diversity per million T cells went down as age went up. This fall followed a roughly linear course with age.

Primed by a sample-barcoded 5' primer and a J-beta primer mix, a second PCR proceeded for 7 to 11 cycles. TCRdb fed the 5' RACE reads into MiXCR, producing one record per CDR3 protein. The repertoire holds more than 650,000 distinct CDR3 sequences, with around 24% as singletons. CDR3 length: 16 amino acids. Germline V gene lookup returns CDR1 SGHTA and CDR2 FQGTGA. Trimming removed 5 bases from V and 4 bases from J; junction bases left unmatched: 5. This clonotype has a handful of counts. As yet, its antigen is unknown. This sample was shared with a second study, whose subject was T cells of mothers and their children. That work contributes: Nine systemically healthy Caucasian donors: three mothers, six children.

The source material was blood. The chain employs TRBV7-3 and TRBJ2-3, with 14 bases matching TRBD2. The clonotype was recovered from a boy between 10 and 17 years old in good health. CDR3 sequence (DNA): TGTGCCAGCAGCCCCAGACTAGCGGGGGGGCCAGATACGCAGTATTTT. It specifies CASSPRLAGGPDTQYF.